Listed here are 4 T cell receptor beta chains from one sample, sequenced in a study of shared clonotypes between healthy human individuals. CD45RO-negative, CCR7-selected cells formed the naive CD8 fraction, which excluded terminally differentiated effector memory CD45RA+ cells. Sequencing was performed with immunoSEQ multiplex PCR; in TCRdb, only in-frame clones are kept and a portion is missing. The sample has approximately 720,000 clones, around 92% seen once; the top ten hold roughly 24%. Sample: naive CD8+ T cells sorted from blood. All receptors come from a man aged 25-45 years in good health.

This clone occurred once. The chain employs TRBV7-6 and TRBJ2-3, with a possible D match to TRBD2 (6 bases). Germline lookup yields CDR1 SGHVS and CDR2 FNYEAQ. The CDR3 consists of 17 residues. V lost 5 bases and J lost 0, with 18 bases in between. Written as DNA, the CDR3 is TGTGCCAGCAGCCGCGTAGCCCCTGGGACTAGCACAGATACGCAGTATTTT. Translated, it gives CASSRVAPGTSTDTQYF.

The chain carries TRBV4-1 and TRBJ2-2; TRBD2 matches at 9 bases. Germline CDR1 reads MGHRA; CDR2 reads YSYEKL. The CDR3 extends over 17 amino acids. V gave up 1 base and J gave up 2 bases; unmatched junction bases: 5. CDR3 region: CASSQVVTSGNTGELFF. Here the CDR3 DNA reads TGCGCCAGCAGCCAAGTTGTGACTAGCGGTAACACCGGGGAGCTGTTTTTT.

V usage is TRBV9 and J usage is TRBJ2-5, with D perhaps matching TRBD1 (6 bases). V was clipped by 4 bases and J by 1 base, with 14 bases between them. This CDR3 has 15 residues. Germline CDR1 reads SGDLS; CDR2 reads YYNGEE. The CDR3 nucleotides are TGTGCCAGCAGCCTTGAGGGGGTCCCCCAAGAGACCCAGTACTTC. It translates to CASSLEGVPQETQYF.

CDR3 sequence reads: CASSRQGETQYF. CDR3 coding DNA: TGTGCCAGCAGTAGACAGGGAGAGACCCAGTACTTC. The rearrangement uses TRBV27 and TRBJ2-5, with 7 bases matching TRBD1. V trimming: 5 bases; J trimming: 4 bases; junction bases outside the gene matches: 1. The CDR3 runs to 12 residues. Germline V lookup: CDR1 MNHEY, CDR2 SMNVEV (reference sequence).